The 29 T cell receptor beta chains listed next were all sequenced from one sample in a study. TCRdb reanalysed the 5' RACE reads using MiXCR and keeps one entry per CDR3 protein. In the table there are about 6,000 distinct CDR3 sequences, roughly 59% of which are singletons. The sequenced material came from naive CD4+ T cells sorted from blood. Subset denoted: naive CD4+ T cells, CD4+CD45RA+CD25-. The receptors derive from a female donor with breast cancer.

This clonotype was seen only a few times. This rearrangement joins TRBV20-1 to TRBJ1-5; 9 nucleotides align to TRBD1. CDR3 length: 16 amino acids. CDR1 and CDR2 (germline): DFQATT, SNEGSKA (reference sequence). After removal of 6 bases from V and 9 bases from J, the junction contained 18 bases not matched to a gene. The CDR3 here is CSAIEPTGGSFRPQHF. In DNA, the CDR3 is TGCAGTGCCATAGAACCCACAGGGGGCAGTTTTCGGCCCCAGCATTTT.

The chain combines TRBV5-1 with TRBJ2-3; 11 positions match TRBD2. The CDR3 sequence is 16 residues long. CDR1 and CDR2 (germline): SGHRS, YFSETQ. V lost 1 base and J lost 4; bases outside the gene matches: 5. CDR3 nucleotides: TGCGCCAGCAGCTTGCGACTAGCGGGAAATGCAGATACGCAGTATTTT. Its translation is CASSLRLAGNADTQYF.

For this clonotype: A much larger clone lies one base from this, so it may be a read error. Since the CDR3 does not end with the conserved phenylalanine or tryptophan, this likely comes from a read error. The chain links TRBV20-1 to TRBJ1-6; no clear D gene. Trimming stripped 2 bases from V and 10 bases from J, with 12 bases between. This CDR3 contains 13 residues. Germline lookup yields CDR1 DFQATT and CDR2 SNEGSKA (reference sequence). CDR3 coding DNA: TGCAGTGCTAGATCGGGTGGGGTGTCACCCCTCCACTGT. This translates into CSARSGGVSPLHC.

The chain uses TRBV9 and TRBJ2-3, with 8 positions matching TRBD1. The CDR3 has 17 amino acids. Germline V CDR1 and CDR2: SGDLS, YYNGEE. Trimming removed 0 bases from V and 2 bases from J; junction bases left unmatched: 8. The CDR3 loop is CASSVAGQAPNTDTQYF. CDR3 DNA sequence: TGTGCCAGCAGCGTAGCGGGACAGGCCCCAAACACAGATACGCAGTATTTT.

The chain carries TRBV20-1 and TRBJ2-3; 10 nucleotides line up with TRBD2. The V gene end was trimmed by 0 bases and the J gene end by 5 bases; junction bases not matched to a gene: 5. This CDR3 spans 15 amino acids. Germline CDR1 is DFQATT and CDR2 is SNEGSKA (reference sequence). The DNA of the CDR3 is TGCAGTGCTAGAGATGGGACTAGCGAGGAAGATACGCAGTATTTT. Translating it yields CSARDGTSEEDTQYF.

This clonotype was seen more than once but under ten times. The CDR3 DNA is TGTGCCAGCAGTTCGCCGGGGGCGCGAGGGGAGACCCAGTACTTC. Protein product: CASSSPGARGETQYF. The J gene is TRBJ2-5, the V gene TRBV2, with D possibly being TRBD1 or TRBD2 (6 bases each). Per germline, CDR1 SNHLY and CDR2 FYNNEI. Trimming took 5 bases from V and 5 from J, leaving 18 bases between them. This CDR3 has 15 amino acids.

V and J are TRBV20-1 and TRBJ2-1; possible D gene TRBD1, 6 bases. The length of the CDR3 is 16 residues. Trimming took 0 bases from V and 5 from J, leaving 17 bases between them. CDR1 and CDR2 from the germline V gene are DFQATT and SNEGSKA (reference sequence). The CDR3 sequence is CSAREGERDTNNEQFF. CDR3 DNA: TGCAGTGCTAGAGAAGGGGAGAGGGACACCAACAATGAGCAGTTCTTC.

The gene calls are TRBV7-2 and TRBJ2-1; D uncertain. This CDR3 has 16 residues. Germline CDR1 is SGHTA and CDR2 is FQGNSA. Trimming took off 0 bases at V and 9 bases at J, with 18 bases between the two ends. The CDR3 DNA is TGTGCCAGCAGCTTAGCGGGAATACCCCTACAATCTGAGCAGTTCTTC. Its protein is CASSLAGIPLQSEQFF.

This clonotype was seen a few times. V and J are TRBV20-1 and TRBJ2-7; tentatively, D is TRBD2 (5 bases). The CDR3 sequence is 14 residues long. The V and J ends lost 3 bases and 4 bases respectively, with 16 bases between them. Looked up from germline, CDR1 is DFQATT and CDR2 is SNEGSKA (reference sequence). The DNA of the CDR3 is TGCAGTGCTAGCTTAGGAGCGGACCTTTACGAGCAGTACTTC. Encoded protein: CSASLGADLYEQYF.

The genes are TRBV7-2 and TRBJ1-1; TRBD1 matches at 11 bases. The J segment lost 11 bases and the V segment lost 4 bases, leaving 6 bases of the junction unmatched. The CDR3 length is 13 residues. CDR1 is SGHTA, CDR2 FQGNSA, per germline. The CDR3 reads CASSWGQGVSAFF. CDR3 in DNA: TGTGCCAGCAGCTGGGGACAGGGGGTCTCTGCTTTCTTT.

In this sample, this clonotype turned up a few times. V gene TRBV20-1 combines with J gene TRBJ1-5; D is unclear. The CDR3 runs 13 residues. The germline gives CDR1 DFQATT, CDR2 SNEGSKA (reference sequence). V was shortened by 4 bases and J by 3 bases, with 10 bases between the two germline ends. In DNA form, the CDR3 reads TGCAGTGCTACGCGGATGATCAATCAGCCCCAGCATTTT. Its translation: CSATRMINQPQHF.

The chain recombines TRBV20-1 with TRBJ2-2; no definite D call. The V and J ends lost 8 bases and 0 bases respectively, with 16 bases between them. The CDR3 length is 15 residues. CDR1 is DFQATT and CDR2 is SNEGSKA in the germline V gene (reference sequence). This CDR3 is CSPNSGRPNTGELFF. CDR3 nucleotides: TGCAGTCCTAATTCGGGTAGACCGAACACCGGGGAGCTGTTTTTT.

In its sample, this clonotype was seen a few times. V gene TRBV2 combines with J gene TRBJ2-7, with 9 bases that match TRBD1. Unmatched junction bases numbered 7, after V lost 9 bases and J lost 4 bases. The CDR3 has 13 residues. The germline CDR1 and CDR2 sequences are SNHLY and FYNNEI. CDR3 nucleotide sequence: TGTGCCAGTGCGCCGGGACAGGGTTACGAGCAGTACTTC. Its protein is CASAPGQGYEQYF.

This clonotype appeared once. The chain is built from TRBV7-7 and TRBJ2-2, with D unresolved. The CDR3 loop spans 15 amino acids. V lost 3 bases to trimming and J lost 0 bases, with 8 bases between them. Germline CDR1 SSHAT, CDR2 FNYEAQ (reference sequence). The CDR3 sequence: CASSLNLANTGELFF. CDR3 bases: TGTGCCAGCAGCTTGAACTTAGCGAACACCGGGGAGCTGTTTTTT.

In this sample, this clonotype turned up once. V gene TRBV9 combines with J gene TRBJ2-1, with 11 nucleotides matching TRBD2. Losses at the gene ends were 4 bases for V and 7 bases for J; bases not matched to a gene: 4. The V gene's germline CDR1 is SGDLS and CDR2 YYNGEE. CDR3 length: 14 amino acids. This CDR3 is CASSSRTSGNEQFF. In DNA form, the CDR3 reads TGTGCCAGCAGCTCGAGGACTAGCGGGAATGAGCAGTTCTTC.

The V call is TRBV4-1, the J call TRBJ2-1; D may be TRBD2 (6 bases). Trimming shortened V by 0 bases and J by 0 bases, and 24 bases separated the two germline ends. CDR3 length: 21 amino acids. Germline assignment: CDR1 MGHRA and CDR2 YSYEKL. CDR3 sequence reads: CASSQERARTLASSSYNEQFF. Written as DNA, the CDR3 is TGCGCCAGCAGCCAAGAAAGGGCCAGGACGCTAGCGTCTAGCTCCTACAATGAGCAGTTCTTC.

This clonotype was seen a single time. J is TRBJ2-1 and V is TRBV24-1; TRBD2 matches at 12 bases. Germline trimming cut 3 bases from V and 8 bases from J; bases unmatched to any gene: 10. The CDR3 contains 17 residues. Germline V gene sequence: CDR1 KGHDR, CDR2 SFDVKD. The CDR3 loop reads CATSDPRLAGVSDEQFF. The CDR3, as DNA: TGTGCCACCAGTGATCCCCGACTAGCGGGAGTTTCGGATGAGCAGTTCTTC.

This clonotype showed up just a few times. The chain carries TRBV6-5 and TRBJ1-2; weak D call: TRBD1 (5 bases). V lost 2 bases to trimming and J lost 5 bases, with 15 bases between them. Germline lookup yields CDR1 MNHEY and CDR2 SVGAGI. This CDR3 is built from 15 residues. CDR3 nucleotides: TGTGCCAGCAGTTACACGGGGGAGCCGGGATATGGCTACACCTTC. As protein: CASSYTGEPGYGYTF.

As DNA, the CDR3 is TGCAGTGCCCTGACAGGGAATAGCAATCAGCCCCAGCATTTT. The encoded protein is CSALTGNSNQPQHF. The chain has TRBV20-1 and TRBJ1-5; 7 nucleotides line up with TRBD1. The length of the CDR3 is 14 residues. V lost 6 bases, J lost 0 bases, and 5 bases stayed unmatched. Germline V gives CDR1 DFQATT, CDR2 SNEGSKA (reference sequence).

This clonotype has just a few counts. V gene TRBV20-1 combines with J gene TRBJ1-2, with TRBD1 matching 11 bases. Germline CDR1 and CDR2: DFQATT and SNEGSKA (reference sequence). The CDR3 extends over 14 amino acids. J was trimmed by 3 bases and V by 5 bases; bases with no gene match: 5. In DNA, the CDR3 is TGCAGTGCTGGAGGGGACAGGGGGTACTATGGCTACACCTTC. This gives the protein CSAGGDRGYYGYTF.

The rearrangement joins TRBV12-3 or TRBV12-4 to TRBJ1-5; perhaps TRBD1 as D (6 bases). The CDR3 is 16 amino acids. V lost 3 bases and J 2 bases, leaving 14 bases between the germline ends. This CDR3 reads CASSFSSGVGNQPQHF. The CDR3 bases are TGTGCCAGCAGTTTCTCATCAGGGGTAGGCAATCAGCCCCAGCATTTT.

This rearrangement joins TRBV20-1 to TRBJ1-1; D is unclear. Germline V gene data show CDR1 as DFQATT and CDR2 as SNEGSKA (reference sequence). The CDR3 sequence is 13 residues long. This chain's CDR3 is CSANVAEGTEAFF. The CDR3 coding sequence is TGCAGCGCAAACGTTGCAGAAGGAACTGAAGCTTTCTTT.

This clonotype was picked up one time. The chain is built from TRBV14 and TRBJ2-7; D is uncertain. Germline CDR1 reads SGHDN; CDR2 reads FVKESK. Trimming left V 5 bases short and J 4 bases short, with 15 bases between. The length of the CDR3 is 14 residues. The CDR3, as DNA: TGTGCCAGCAGCGAGGCGTTGGCCACTTACGAGCAGTACTTC. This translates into CASSEALATYEQYF. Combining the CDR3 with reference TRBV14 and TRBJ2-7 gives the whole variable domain EAGVTQFPSHSVIEKGQTVTLRCDPISGHDNLYWYRRVMGKEIKFLLHFVKESKQDESGMPNNRFLAERTGGTYSTLKVQPAELEDSGVYFCASSEALATYEQYFGPGTRLTVT.

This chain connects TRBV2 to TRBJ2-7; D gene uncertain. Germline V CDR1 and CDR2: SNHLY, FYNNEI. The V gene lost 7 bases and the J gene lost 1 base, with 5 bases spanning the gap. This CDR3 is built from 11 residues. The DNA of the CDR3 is TGTGCCAGCACCACATCCTACGAGCAGTACTTC. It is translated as CASTTSYEQYF. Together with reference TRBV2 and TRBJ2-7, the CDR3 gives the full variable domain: EPEVTQTPSHQVTQMGQEVILRCVPISNHLYFYWYRQILGQKVEFLVSFYNNEISEKSEIFDDQFSVERPDGSNFTLKIRSTKLEDSAMYFCASTTSYEQYFGPGTRLTVT.

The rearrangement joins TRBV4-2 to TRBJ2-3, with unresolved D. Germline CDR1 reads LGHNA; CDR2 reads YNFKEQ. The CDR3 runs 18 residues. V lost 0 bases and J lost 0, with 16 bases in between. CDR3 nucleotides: TGTGCCAGCAGCCAAGACTCCCCTGCGCACCAAAGCACAGATACGCAGTATTTT. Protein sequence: CASSQDSPAHQSTDTQYF.

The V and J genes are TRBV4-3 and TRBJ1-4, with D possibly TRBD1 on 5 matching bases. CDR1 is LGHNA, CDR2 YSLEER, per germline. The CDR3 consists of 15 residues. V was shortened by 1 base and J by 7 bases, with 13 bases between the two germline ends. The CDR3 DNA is TGCGCCAGCAGCCAAGTCTGGGGCAGATTTGAAAAACTGTTTTTT. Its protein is CASSQVWGRFEKLFF.

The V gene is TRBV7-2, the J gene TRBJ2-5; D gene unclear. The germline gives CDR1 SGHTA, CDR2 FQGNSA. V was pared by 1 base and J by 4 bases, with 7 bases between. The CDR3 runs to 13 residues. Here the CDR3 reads CASSLGSGETQYF. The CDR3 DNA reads TGTGCCAGCAGCTTAGGATCCGGAGAGACCCAGTACTTC.

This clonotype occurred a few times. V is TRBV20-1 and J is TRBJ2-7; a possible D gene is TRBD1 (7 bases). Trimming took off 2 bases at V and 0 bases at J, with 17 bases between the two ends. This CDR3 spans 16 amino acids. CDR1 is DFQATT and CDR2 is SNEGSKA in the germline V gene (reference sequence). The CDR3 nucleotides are TGCAGTGCTAGAAAGACAGGGACTGCCCTCTCCTACGAGCAGTACTTC. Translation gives CSARKTGTALSYEQYF.

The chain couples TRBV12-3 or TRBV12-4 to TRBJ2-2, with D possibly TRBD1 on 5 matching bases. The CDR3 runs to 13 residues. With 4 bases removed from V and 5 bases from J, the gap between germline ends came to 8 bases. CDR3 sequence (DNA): TGTGCCAGCAGTTCAGCAGGGACCGGGGAGCTGTTTTTT. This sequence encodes CASSSAGTGELFF.